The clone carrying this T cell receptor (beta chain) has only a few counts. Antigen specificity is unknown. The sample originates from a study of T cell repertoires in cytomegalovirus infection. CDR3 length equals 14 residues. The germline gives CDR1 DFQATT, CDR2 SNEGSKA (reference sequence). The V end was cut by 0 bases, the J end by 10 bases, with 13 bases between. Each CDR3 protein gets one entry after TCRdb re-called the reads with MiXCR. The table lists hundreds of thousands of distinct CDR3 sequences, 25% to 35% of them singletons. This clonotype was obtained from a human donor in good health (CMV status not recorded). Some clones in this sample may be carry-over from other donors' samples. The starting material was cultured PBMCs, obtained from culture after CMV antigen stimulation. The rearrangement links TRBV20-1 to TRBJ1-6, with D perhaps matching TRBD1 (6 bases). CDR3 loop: CSARDSGARSPLHF. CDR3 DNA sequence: TGCAGTGCTAGAGATTCGGGGGCCAGATCACCCCTCCACTTT.